This T cell receptor (beta chain) was identified in a study of OX40 agonist ivuxolimab in advanced cancers. In the case of this clone: What it recognizes is unknown.

Study-level findings and limits: Some patients who did not respond also had low normalized T-cell clonal expansion.

The V end lost 4 bases, the J end lost 5 bases, and 21 bases lay between the germline ends. The length of the CDR3 is 16 residues. Germline loops: CDR1 SGHRS, CDR2 YFSETQ. The data were produced by immunoSEQ multiplex PCR, yet TCRdb's version contains in-frame clones alone and is incomplete. The sample has tens of thousands of clones; roughly 84% are singletons. Sequenced material: CD4+ or CD8+ T cells sorted from blood, taken in a trial of the OX40 agonist ivuxolimab. This receptor was taken from an adult with an advanced solid tumor such as melanoma, head and neck, liver or kidney cancer. The rearrangement uses TRBV5-1 and TRBJ2-5; D is undetermined. The CDR3 DNA reads TGCGCCAGCAGCCAGAATGTAGGGTTCGGGTCGGAGACCCAGTACTTC. It yields the protein CASSQNVGFGSETQYF. The whole variable domain, filled in from reference TRBV5-1 and TRBJ2-5, reads KAGVTQTPRYLIKTRGQQVTLSCSPISGHRSVSWYQQTPGQGLQFLFEYFSETQRNKGNFPGRFSGRQFSNSRSEMNVSTLELGDSALYLCASSQNVGFGSETQYFGPGTRLLVL.